This note documents a single T cell receptor beta chain sequence. Looked up from germline, CDR1 is SGDLS and CDR2 is YYNGEE. With 4 bases removed from V and 2 bases from J, the gap between germline ends came to 14 bases. The CDR3 contains 15 residues. The data originate from a study of OX40 agonist ivuxolimab in advanced cancers. For the study at large: Across the patients, intravenous ivuxolimab was delivered every 2 weeks at 0.01 to 10 mg/kg. The dose-escalation cohort was approximately 80% male, with a mean age of around 60 years, ranging about 20 to 79.

Sequencing used immunoSEQ multiplex PCR; TCRdb keeps in-frame clones, though not all of them. The table records tens of thousands of clones, approximately 84% of them present only once. Patients were excluded for autoimmune disease history or systemic immunosuppression. The sequence came from an adult with an advanced solid tumor such as melanoma, head and neck, liver or kidney cancer. This material consisted of CD4+ or CD8+ T cells sorted from blood, taken in a trial of the OX40 agonist ivuxolimab. J is TRBJ2-3 and V is TRBV9, with D perhaps TRBD1 (5 bases). As DNA, the CDR3 is TGTGCCAGCAGCCCCCGACAGACGTTCACAGATACGCAGTATTTT. Protein product: CASSPRQTFTDTQYF.